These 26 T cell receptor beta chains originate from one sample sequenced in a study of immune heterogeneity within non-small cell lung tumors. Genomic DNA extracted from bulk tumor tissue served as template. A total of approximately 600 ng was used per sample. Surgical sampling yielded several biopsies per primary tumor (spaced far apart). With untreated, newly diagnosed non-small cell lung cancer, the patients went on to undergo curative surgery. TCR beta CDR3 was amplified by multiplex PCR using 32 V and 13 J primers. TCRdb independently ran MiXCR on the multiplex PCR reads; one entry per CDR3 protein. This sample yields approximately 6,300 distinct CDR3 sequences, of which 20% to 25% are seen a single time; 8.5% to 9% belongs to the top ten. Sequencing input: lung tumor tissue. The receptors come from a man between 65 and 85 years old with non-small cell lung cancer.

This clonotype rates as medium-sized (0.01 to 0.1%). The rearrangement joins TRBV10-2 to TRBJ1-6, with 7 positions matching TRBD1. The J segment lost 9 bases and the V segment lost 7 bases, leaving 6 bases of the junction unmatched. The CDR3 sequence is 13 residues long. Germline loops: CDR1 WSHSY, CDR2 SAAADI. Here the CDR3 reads CASTNQGVSPLHF. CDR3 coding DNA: TGCGCCAGCACCAACCAGGGGGTTTCACCCCTCCACTTT.

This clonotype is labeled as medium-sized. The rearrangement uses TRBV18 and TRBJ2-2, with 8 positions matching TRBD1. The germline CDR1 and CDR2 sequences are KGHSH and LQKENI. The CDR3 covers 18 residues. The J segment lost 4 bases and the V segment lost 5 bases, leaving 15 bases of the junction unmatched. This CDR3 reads CASSRRHTGGGSTGELFF. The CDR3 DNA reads TGTGCCAGCTCAAGGCGCCACACAGGGGGAGGAAGCACCGGGGAGCTGTTTTTT.

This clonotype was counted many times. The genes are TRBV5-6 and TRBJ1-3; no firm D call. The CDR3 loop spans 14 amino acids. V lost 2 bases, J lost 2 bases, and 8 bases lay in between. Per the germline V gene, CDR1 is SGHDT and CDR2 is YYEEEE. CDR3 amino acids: CASSFWEPGNTIYF. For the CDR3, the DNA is TGTGCCAGCAGCTTCTGGGAGCCTGGAAACACCATATATTTT.

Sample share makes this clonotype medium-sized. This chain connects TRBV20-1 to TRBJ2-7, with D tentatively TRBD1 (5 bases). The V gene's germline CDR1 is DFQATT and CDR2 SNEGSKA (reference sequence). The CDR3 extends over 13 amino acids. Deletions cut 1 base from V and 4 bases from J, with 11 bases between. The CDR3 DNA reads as TGCAGTGCTAGAGCTAGGGCAGGGTACGAGCAGTACTTC. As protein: CSARARAGYEQYF.

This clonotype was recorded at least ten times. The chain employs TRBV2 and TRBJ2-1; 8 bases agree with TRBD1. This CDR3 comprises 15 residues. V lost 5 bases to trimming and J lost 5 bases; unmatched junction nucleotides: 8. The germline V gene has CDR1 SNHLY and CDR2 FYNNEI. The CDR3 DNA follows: TGTGCCAGCAGTAGTAACAGGGGGATGAACAATGAGCAGTTCTTC. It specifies CASSSNRGMNNEQFF. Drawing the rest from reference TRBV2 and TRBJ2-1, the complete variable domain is EPEVTQTPSHQVTQMGQEVILRCVPISNHLYFYWYRQILGQKVEFLVSFYNNEISEKSEIFDDQFSVERPDGSNFTLKIRSTKLEDSAMYFCASSSNRGMNNEQFFGPGTRLTVL.

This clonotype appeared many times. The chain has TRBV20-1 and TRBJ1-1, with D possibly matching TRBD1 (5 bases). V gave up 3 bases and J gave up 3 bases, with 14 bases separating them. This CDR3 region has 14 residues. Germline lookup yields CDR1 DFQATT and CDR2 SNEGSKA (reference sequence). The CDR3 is CSAREGLWDTEAFF. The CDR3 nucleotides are TGCAGTGCTAGGGAGGGACTCTGGGACACTGAAGCTTTCTTT.

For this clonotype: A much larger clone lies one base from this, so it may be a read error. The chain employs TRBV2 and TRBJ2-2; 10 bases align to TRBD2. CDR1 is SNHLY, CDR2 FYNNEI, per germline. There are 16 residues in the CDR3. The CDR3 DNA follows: TGTGCCAACAGTCGGACTAGCGGATCGAACACCGGGGAGCTGTTTTTT. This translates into CANSRTSGSNTGELFF.

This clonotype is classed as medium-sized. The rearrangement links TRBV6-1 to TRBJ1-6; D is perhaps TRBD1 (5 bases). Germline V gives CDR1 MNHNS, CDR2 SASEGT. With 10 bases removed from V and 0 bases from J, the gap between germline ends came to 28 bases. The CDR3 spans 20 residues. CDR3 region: CATRIWGGQGASSYNSPLHF. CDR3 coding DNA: TGTGCCACCAGAATTTGGGGTGGGCAGGGTGCAAGCTCCTATAATTCACCCCTCCACTTT.

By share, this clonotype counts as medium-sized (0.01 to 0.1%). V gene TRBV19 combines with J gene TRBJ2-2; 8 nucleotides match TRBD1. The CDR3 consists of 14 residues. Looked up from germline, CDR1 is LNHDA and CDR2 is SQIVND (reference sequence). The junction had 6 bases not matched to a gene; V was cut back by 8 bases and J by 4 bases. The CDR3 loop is CASRRTGPTGELFF. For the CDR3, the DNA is TGTGCCAGTCGAAGGACAGGGCCCACCGGGGAGCTGTTTTTT. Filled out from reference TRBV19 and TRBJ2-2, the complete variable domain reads DGGITQSPKYLFRKEGQNVTLSCEQNLNHDAMYWYRQDPGQGLRLIYYSQIVNDFQKGDIAEGYSVSREKKESFPLTVTSAQKNPTAFYLCASRRTGPTGELFFGEGSRLTVL.

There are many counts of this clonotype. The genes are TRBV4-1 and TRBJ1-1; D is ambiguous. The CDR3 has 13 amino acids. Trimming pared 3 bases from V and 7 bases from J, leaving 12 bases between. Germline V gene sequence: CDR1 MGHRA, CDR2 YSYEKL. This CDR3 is CASSHPSYFEAFF. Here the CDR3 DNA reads TGCGCCAGCAGCCACCCCTCATACTTTGAAGCTTTCTTT.

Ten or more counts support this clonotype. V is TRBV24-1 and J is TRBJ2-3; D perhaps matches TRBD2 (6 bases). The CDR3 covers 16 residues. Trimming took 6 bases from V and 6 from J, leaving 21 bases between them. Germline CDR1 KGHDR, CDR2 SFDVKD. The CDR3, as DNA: TGTGCCACCAGTAACACCCGGGGGACTCCCGTGGATACGCAGTATTTT. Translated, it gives CATSNTRGTPVDTQYF.

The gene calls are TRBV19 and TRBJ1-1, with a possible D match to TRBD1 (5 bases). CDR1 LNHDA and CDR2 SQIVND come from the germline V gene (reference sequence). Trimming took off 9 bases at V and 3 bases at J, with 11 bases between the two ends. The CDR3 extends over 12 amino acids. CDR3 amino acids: CASRRGDTEAFF. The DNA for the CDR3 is TGTGCCAGCAGAAGGGGCGACACTGAAGCTTTCTTT.

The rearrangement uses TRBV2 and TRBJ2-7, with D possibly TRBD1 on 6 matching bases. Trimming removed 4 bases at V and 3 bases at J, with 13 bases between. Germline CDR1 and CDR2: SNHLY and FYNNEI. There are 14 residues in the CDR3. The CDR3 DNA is TGTGCCAGCAGTGCTCCAAGAGGGGGCTACGAGCAGTACTTC. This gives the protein CASSAPRGGYEQYF.

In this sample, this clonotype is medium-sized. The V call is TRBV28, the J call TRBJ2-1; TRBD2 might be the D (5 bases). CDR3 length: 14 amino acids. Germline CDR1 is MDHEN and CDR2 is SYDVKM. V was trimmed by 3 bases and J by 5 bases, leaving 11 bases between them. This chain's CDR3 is CASSFRSVNNEQFF. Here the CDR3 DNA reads TGTGCCAGCAGTTTTCGTAGCGTAAACAATGAGCAGTTCTTC.

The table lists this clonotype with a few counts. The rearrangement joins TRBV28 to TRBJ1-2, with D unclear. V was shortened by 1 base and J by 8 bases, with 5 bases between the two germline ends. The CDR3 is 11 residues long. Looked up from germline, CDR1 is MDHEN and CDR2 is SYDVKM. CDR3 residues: CASSLSLGYTF. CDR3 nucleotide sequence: TGTGCCAGCAGTTTATCGTTGGGCTACACCTTC.

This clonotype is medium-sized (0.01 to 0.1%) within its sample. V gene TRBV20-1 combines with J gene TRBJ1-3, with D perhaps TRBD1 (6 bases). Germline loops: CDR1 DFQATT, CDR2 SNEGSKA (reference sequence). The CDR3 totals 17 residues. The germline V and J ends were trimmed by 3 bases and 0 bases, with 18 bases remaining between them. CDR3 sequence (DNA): TGCAGTGCTAGTCCCCTCAGGGACACCTTCTCTGGAAACACCATATATTTT. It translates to CSASPLRDTFSGNTIYF.

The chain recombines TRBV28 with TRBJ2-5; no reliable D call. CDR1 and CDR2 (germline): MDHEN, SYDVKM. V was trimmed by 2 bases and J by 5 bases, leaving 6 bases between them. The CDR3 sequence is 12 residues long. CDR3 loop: CASSLNGETQYF. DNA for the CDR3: TGTGCCAGCAGTTTAAACGGGGAGACCCAGTACTTC. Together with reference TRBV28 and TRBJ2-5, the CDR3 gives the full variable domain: DVKVTQSSRYLVKRTGEKVFLECVQDMDHENMFWYRQDPGLGLRLIYFSYDVKMKEKGDIPEGYSVSREKKERFSLILESASTNQTSMYLCASSLNGETQYFGPGTRLLVL.

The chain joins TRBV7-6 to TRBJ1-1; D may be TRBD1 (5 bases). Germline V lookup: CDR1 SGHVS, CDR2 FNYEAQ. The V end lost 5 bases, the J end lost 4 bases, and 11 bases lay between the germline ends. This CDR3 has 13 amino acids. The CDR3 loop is CASSQEGTTEAFF. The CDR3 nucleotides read TGTGCCAGCAGCCAAGAGGGGACCACTGAAGCTTTCTTT.

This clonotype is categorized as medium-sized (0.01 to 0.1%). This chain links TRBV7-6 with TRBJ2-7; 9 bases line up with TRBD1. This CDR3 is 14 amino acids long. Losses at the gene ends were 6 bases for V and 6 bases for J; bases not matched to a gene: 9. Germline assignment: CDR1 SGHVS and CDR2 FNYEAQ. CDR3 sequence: CASSQGGQGSEQYF. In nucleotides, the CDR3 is TGTGCCAGCAGTCAAGGGGGACAGGGCTCCGAGCAGTACTTC. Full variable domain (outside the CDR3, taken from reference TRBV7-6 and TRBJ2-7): GAGVSQSPRYKVTKRGQDVALRCDPISGHVSLYWYRQALGQGPEFLTYFNYEAQQDKSGLPNDRFSAERPEGSISTLTIQRTEQRDSAMYRCASSQGGQGSEQYFGPGTRLTVT.

The CDR3 is CSARGDIGGARYNEQFF. The CDR3 nucleotides are TGCAGTGCTAGGGGGGATATCGGGGGGGCCCGATACAATGAGCAGTTCTTC. The rearrangement links TRBV20-1 to TRBJ2-1; 8 positions match TRBD2. V lost 3 bases to trimming and J lost 4 bases; unmatched junction nucleotides: 14. The CDR3 has 17 amino acids. The germline V gene encodes CDR1 DFQATT and CDR2 SNEGSKA (reference sequence).

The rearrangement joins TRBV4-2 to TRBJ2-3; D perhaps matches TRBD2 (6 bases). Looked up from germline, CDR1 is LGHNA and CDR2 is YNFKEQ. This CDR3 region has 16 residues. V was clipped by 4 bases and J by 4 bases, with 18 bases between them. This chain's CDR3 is CASSRAGGWGADTQYF. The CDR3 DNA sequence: TGTGCCAGCAGCCGGGCAGGCGGGTGGGGGGCAGATACGCAGTATTTT.

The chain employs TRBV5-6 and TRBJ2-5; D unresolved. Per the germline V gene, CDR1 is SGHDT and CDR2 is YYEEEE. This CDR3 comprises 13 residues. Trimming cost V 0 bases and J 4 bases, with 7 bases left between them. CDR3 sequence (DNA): TGTGCCAGCAGCTTGGGAGCGCTAGAGACCCAGTACTTC. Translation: CASSLGALETQYF.

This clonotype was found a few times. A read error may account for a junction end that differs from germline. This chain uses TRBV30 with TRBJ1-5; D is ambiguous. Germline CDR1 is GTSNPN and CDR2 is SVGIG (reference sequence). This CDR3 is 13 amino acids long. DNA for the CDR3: TGTGCCTGGAGTGAAGCGTGGGGTCAGCTCCAGCATTTT. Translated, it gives CAWSEAWGQLQHF. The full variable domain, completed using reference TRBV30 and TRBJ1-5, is SQTIHQWPATLVQPVGSPLSLECTVEGTSNPNLYWYRQAAGRGLQLLFYSVGIGQISSEVPQNLSASRPQDRQFILSSKKLLLSDSGFYLCAWSEAWGQLQHFGDGTRLSIL.

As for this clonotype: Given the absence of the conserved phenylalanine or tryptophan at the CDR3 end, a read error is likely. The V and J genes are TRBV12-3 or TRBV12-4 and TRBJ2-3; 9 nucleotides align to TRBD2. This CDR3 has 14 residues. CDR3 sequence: CASRDSGSTDAQYL. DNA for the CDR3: TGTGCCAGCAGGGATAGCGGGAGCACAGATGCGCAGTATCTT.

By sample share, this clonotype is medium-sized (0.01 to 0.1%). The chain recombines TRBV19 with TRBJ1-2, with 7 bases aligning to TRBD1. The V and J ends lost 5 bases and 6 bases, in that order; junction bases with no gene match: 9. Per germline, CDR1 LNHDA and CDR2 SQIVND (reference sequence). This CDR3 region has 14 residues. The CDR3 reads CASSRRQGGDGYTF. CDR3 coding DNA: TGTGCCAGTAGTCGTCGACAGGGCGGGGATGGCTACACCTTC.

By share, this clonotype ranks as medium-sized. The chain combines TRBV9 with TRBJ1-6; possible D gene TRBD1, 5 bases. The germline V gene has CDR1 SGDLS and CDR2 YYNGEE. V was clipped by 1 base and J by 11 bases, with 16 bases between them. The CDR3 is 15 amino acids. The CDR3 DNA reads TGTGCCAGCAGCGTAAATCCAGGGCTAGAAGCACCCCTCCACTTT. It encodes CASSVNPGLEAPLHF.